A single sample is the source of the 9 T cell receptor beta chains below, sequenced in a study of cytomegalovirus exposure and HLA in healthy donors (dated by TCRdb to about 2017). The library came from the immunoSEQ multiplex PCR assay. A mixture of 60 forward primers for TCR Vbeta segments and 13 reverse primers for TCR Jbeta segments was used in the multiplex PCR. The source is immuneACCESS, and TCRdb retained only in-frame sequences with V and J called. Part of the clones is not carried over; for the studies checked, unresolved V genes explain less than half of this, and the remainder is unexplained. The table for this sample lists some 190,000 clones; 75% to 90% of them were counted only once. The leading ten clones occupy 1.3% of the sample. The sample consisted of PBMCs. All receptors derive from a man aged 25-45 years in good health and CMV-seronegative.

This chain connects TRBV6-4 to TRBJ1-1; TRBD1 matches 8 bases. The CDR3 extends over 14 amino acids. V was clipped by 4 bases and J by 4 bases; unmatched bases: 5. CDR1 is MRHNA and CDR2 is SNTAGT in the germline V gene. The CDR3 protein is CASSATGGTTEAFF. The CDR3 DNA is TGTGCCAGCAGTGCAACAGGGGGTACCACTGAAGCTTTCTTT.

The chain combines TRBV4-3 with TRBJ1-5; 8 nucleotides agree with TRBD1. The ends lost 5 bases at V and 5 bases at J; junction bases unmatched: 8. CDR3 length: 15 residues. Germline CDR1 and CDR2: LGHNA and YSLEER. The CDR3 loop is CASSFGTGVDQPQHF. CDR3 coding DNA: TGCGCCAGCAGCTTTGGGACAGGAGTTGATCAGCCCCAGCATTTT.

This clone was found once. For the CDR3, the DNA is TGTGCCAGCAGCTCGGACAGGGACACCGGGGAGCTGTTTTTT. It yields the protein CASSSDRDTGELFF. The chain links TRBV11-2 to TRBJ2-2, with 8 bases matching TRBD1. This CDR3 is built from 14 residues. Unmatched junction bases numbered 1, after V lost 4 bases and J lost 3 bases. The germline CDR1 and CDR2 sequences are SGHAT and FQNNGV.

The V call is TRBV4-1, the J call TRBJ1-5; D is undetermined. With 3 bases removed from V and 4 bases from J, the gap between germline ends came to 7 bases. The V gene's germline CDR1 is MGHRA and CDR2 YSYEKL. There are 13 residues in the CDR3. In nucleotides, the CDR3 is TGCGCCAGCAGCCATAGCCGGAATCAGCCCCAGCATTTT. This codes for CASSHSRNQPQHF.

The V call is TRBV30, the J call TRBJ2-3; 9 nucleotides line up with TRBD2. With V trimmed by 0 bases and J by 1 base, 8 bases remained unmatched. CDR1 and CDR2 (germline): GTSNPN, SVGIG (reference sequence). This CDR3 has 17 amino acids. Here the CDR3 reads CAWSVPTSSGGTDTQYF. DNA for the CDR3: TGTGCCTGGAGTGTACCGACCTCTAGCGGGGGCACAGATACGCAGTATTTT.

This clone was detected a few times. V gene TRBV19 combines with J gene TRBJ2-2; a possible D gene is TRBD1 (6 bases). The germline CDR1 and CDR2 sequences are LNHDA and SQIVND (reference sequence). CDR3 length equals 14 residues. The V end was cut by 6 bases, the J end by 6 bases, with 14 bases between. CDR3 sequence (DNA): TGTGCCAGTAGAAGACAGGCCGAGGCCGGGGAGCTGTTTTTT. Translated: CASRRQAEAGELFF. Looking up the rest from reference TRBV19 and TRBJ2-2 gives the full variable domain: DGGITQSPKYLFRKEGQNVTLSCEQNLNHDAMYWYRQDPGQGLRLIYYSQIVNDFQKGDIAEGYSVSREKKESFPLTVTSAQKNPTAFYLCASRRQAEAGELFFGEGSRLTVL.

The J gene is TRBJ2-3, the V gene TRBV7-8, with 7 bases fitting TRBD1. Germline assignment: CDR1 SGHVS and CDR2 FQNEAQ. The J segment lost 1 base and the V segment lost 7 bases, leaving 5 bases of the junction unmatched. This CDR3 region has 14 residues. The CDR3 DNA reads TGTGCCAGCACCACCGGGACAGGCACAGATACGCAGTATTTT. It is translated as CASTTGTGTDTQYF.

The V and J genes are TRBV27 and TRBJ2-4; 7 bases align to TRBD2. Germline V CDR1 and CDR2: MNHEY, SMNVEV (reference sequence). V trimming: 5 bases; J trimming: 6 bases; junction bases outside the gene matches: 10. The CDR3 totals 15 residues. The CDR3 spells CASSPTGGSVNIQYF. The CDR3 DNA reads TGTGCCAGCAGTCCCACGGGGGGTTCGGTAAACATTCAGTACTTC.

This clone was seen once. J is TRBJ2-3 and V is TRBV5-4; D possibly corresponds to TRBD1 (5 bases). CDR1 is SGHNT, CDR2 YYREEE, per germline (reference sequence). The germline V and J ends were trimmed by 4 bases and 5 bases, with 8 bases remaining between them. The CDR3 is made up of 12 amino acids. The CDR3 region is CASSQGIDTQYF. The CDR3 DNA is TGTGCCAGCAGCCAGGGAATAGATACGCAGTATTTT.